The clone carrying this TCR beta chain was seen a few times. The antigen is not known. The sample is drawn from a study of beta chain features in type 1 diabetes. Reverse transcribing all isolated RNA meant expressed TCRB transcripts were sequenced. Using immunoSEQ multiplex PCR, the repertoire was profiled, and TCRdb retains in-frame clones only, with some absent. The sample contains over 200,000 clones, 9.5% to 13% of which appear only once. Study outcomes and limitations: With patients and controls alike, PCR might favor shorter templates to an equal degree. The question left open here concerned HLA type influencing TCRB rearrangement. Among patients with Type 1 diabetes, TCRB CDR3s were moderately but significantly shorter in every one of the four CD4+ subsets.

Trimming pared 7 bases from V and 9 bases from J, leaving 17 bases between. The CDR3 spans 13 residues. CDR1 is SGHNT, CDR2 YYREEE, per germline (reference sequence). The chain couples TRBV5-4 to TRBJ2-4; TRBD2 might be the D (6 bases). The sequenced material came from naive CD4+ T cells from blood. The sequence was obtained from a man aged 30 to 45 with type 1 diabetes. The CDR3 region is CASGLGGGSIQYF. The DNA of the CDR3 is TGTGCCAGCGGGCTGGGGGGAGGAAGCATTCAGTACTTC.